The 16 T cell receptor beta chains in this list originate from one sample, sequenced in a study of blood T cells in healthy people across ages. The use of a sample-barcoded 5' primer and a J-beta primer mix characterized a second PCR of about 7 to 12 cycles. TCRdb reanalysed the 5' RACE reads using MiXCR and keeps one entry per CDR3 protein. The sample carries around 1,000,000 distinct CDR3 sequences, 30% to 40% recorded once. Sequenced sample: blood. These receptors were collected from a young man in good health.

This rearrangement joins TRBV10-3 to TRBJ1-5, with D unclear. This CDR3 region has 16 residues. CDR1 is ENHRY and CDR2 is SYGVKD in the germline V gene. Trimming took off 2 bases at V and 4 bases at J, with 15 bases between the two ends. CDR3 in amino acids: CAISEPNGFGNQPQHF. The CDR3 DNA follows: TGTGCCATCAGTGAGCCCAACGGGTTTGGAAATCAGCCCCAGCATTTT.

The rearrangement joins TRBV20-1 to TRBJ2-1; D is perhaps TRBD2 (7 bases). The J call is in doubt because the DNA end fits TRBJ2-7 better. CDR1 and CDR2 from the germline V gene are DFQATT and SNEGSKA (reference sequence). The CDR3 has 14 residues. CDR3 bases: TGCAGTGCTCCCAATAGGGGGGGCTACAATGAGCAGTACTTC. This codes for CSAPNRGGYNEQYF.

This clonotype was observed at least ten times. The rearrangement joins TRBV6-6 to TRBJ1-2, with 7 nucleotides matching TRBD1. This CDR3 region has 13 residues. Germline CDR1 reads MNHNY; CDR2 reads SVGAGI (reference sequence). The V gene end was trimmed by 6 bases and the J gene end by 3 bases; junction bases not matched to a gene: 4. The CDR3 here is CASRPDRDYGYTF. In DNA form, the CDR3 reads TGTGCCAGCAGGCCCGACAGGGACTATGGCTACACCTTC.

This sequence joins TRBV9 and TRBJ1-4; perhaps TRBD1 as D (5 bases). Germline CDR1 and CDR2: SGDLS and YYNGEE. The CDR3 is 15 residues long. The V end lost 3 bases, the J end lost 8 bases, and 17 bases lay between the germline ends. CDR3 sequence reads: CASSADSDDGEKLFF. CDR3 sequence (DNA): TGTGCCAGCAGCGCAGACAGCGACGACGGAGAAAAACTGTTTTTT. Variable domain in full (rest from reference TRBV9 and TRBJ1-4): DSGVTQTPKHLITATGQRVTLRCSPRSGDLSVYWYQQSLDQGLQFLIQYYNGEERAKGNILERFSAQQFPDLHSELNLSSLELGDSALYFCASSADSDDGEKLFFGSGTQLSVL.

This CDR3 reads CASSSRGGGNNEQFF. The CDR3 DNA sequence: TGTGCCAGCAGTTCCCGGGGCGGGGGGAACAATGAGCAGTTCTTC. The V call is TRBV6-2 or TRBV6-3, the J call TRBJ2-1, with TRBD2 matching 8 bases. This CDR3 contains 15 residues. Germline loops: CDR1 MNHEY, CDR2 SVGEGT. V shed 4 bases and J 5 bases; nucleotides not matched to a gene: 7.

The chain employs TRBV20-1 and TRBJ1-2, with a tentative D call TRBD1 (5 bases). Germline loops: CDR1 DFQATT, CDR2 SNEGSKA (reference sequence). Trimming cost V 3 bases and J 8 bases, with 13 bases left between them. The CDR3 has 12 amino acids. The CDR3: CSASIRESGYTF. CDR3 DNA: TGCAGTGCTAGTATCAGGGAAAGCGGCTACACCTTC.

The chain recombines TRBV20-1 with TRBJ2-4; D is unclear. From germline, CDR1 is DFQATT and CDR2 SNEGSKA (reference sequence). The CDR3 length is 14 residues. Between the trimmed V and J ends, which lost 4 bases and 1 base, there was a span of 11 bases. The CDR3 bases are TGCAGTGCTAACAAGTCACCGGCCAAAAACATTCAGTACTTC. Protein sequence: CSANKSPAKNIQYF.

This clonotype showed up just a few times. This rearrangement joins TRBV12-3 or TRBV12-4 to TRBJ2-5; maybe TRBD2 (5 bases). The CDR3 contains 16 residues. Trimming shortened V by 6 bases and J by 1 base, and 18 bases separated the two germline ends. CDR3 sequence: CASRQTLGGGQETQYF. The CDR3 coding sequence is TGTGCCAGCAGACAAACTCTAGGAGGAGGCCAAGAGACCCAGTACTTC.

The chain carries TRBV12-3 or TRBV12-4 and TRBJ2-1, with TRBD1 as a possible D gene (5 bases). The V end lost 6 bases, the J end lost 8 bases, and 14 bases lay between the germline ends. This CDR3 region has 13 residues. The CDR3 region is CASRRVGADEQFF. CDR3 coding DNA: TGTGCCAGCAGACGTGTTGGGGCAGATGAGCAGTTCTTC.

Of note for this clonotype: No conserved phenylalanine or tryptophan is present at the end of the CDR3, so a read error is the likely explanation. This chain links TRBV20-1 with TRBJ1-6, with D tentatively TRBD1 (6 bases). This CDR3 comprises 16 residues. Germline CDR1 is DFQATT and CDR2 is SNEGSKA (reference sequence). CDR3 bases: TGCAGTGCTGTAGGGGGGGGCGGCGCCTATAATTCGCCCCTCCACTCT. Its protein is CSAVGGGGAYNSPLHS.

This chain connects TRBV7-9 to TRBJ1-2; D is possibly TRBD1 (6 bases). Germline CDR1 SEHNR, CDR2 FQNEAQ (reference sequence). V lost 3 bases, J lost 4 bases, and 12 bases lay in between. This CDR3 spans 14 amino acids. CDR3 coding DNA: TGTGCCAGCAGCTTGGGACAAATCTCCTATGGCTACACCTTC. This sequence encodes CASSLGQISYGYTF.

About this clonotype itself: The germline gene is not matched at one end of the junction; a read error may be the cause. CDR3 in DNA: TGTACCAGCAGTAATTCGCAGGGGGACACTGAAGCTTTCTTT. This sequence encodes CTSSNSQGDTEAFF. The chain uses TRBV25-1 and TRBJ1-1; 7 bases are shared with TRBD1. CDR1 is MGHDK and CDR2 is SYGVNS in the germline V gene. The CDR3 runs 14 residues.

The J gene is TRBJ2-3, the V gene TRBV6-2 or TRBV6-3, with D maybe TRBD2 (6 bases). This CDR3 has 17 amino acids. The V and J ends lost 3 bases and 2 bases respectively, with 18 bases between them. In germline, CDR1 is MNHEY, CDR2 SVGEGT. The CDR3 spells CASSYPDGGVTTDTQYF. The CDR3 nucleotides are TGTGCCAGCAGTTATCCTGACGGGGGAGTCACCACAGATACGCAGTATTTT.

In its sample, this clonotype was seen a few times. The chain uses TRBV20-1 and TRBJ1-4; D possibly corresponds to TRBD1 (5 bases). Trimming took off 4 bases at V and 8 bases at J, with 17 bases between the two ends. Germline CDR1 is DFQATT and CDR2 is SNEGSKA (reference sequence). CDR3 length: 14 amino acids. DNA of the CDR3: TGCAGTGCTATGCCGGGCCAGGAGGGGGAAAAACTGTTTTTT. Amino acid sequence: CSAMPGQEGEKLFF.

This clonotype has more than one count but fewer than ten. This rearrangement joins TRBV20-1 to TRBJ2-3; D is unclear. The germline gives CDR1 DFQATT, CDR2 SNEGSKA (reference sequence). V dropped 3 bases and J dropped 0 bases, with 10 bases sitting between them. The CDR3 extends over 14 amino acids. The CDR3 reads CSASSADSTDTQYF. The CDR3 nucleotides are TGCAGTGCTAGTTCGGCGGATAGCACAGATACGCAGTATTTT.

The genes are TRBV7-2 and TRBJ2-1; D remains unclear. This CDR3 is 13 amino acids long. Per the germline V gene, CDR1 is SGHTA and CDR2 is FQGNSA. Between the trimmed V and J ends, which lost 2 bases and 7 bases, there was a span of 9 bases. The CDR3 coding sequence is TGTGCCAGCAGCTTAAAGGCCCAAAATGAGCAGTTCTTC. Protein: CASSLKAQNEQFF.